One and the same sample provided the 10 T cell receptor beta chains below, sequenced in a study of blood T cell repertoires in COVID-19. Data came from immunoSEQ multiplex PCR; TCRdb stores just in-frame clones and leaves some out. The top ten clones hold 20% to 25% of a sample with approximately 90,000 clones, roughly 82% of them seen once. The sequenced sample consisted of peripheral blood. Receptor source: a man in his 60s with acute or convalescent COVID-19.

The chain links TRBV3-1 (or the pseudogene TRBV3-2) to TRBJ2-7; 14 positions agree with TRBD2. This CDR3 contains 19 residues. Germline V gene data show CDR1 as LGHDT and CDR2 as YNNKEL (reference sequence). With 4 bases clipped from V and 0 bases from J, the junction kept 11 bases outside the gene matches. In DNA form, the CDR3 reads TGTGCCAGCAGCCCCCCCCTAGGACTAGCGGGGGGAAGCTCCTACGAGCAGTACTTC. Translation: CASSPPLGLAGGSSYEQYF.

The rearrangement uses TRBV4-1 and TRBJ1-5; perhaps TRBD1 as D (6 bases). The V gene's germline CDR1 is MGHRA and CDR2 YSYEKL. The CDR3 contains 15 residues. V lost 4 bases, J lost 6 bases, and 16 bases lay in between. The CDR3 loop reads CASSPTGKVVQPQHF. The CDR3 DNA reads as TGCGCCAGCAGCCCCACAGGGAAGGTCGTTCAGCCCCAGCATTTT.

The V gene is TRBV12-3 or TRBV12-4, the J gene TRBJ1-1, with TRBD1 matching over 10 bases. V shed 3 bases and J 9 bases; nucleotides not matched to a gene: 4. The CDR3 consists of 13 residues. The CDR3 spells CASSLGQGRQAFF. Here the CDR3 DNA reads TGTGCCAGCAGTTTGGGACAGGGGCGTCAAGCTTTCTTT.

The rearrangement uses TRBV27 and TRBJ2-5; 7 positions match TRBD2. The CDR3 totals 15 residues. Per germline, CDR1 MNHEY and CDR2 SMNVEV (reference sequence). The V gene end was trimmed by 1 base and the J gene end by 5 bases; junction bases not matched to a gene: 7. The CDR3 coding sequence is TGTGCCAGCAGTTTATGGGGGGGATCAGTGGAGACCCAGTACTTC. Its translation is CASSLWGGSVETQYF.

The rearrangement links TRBV28 to TRBJ1-5; TRBD1 is a possible D gene (6 bases). V gave up 5 bases and J gave up 7 bases, with 15 bases separating them. Per the germline V gene, CDR1 is MDHEN and CDR2 is SYDVKM. This CDR3 is 14 amino acids long. The CDR3 sequence: CASSPRGAGQPQHF. Here the CDR3 DNA reads TGTGCCAGCAGTCCCAGGGGAGCGGGGCAGCCCCAGCATTTT.

This clone was counted a few times. The gene calls are TRBV2 and TRBJ1-5; D is uncertain. V lost 8 bases, J lost 0 bases, and 14 bases lay in between. Germline assignment: CDR1 SNHLY and CDR2 FYNNEI. The CDR3 totals 15 residues. The CDR3 here is CASSVRAHSNQPQHF. The CDR3 bases are TGTGCCAGCTCCGTGCGGGCCCATAGCAATCAGCCCCAGCATTTT.

The chain couples TRBV11-2 to TRBJ2-1, with 8 bases that match TRBD1. V was clipped by 7 bases and J by 6 bases; unmatched bases: 5. The CDR3 extends over 13 amino acids. Germline V gene sequence: CDR1 SGHAT, CDR2 FQNNGV. The CDR3 DNA reads as TGTGCCAGCATGACAGGGGTAAGCAATGAGCAGTTCTTC. This translates into CASMTGVSNEQFF. Full variable domain (missing parts from reference TRBV11-2 and TRBJ2-1): EAGVAQSPRYKIIEKRQSVAFWCNPISGHATLYWYQQILGQGPKLLIQFQNNGVVDDSQLPKDRFSAERLKGVDSTLKIQPAKLEDSAVYLCASMTGVSNEQFFGPGTRLTVL.

This clone has more than one count but fewer than ten. The rearrangement uses TRBV18 and TRBJ1-2; the match to TRBD1 covers 7 bases. The CDR3 has 15 amino acids. Germline trimming cut 5 bases from V and 12 bases from J; bases unmatched to any gene: 18. Germline V gene data show CDR1 as KGHSH and CDR2 as LQKENI. The CDR3 nucleotides read TGTGCCAGCTCAACCGATAGACAGGGAGCTTATCGCGACACCTTC. It encodes CASSTDRQGAYRDTF. Combining the CDR3 with reference TRBV18 and TRBJ1-2 gives the whole variable domain NAGVMQNPRHLVRRRGQEARLRCSPMKGHSHVYWYRQLPEEGLKFMVYLQKENIIDESGMPKERFSAEFPKEGPSILRIQQVVRGDSAAYFCASSTDRQGAYRDTFGSGTRLTVV.

J is TRBJ1-5 and V is TRBV19; 8 bases fit TRBD1. The CDR3 has 15 residues. Germline CDR1 LNHDA, CDR2 SQIVND (reference sequence). With 3 bases clipped from V and 5 bases from J, the junction kept 6 bases outside the gene matches. The CDR3 DNA follows: TGTGCCAGTAGTATTCGGGACAGGAGTTATCAGCCCCAGCATTTT. It encodes CASSIRDRSYQPQHF.

This clone was detected once. The gene calls are TRBV28 and TRBJ1-1, with D possibly TRBD1 on 5 matching bases. Between the trimmed V and J ends, which lost 3 bases and 1 base, there was a span of 15 bases. The CDR3 runs 16 residues. CDR1 is MDHEN, CDR2 SYDVKM, per germline. The CDR3, as DNA: TGTGCCAGCAGTTTCGGGTTGTGGGGCCCGAACACTGAAGCTTTCTTT. This codes for CASSFGLWGPNTEAFF. The full variable domain, rest sourced from reference TRBV28 and TRBJ1-1, is DVKVTQSSRYLVKRTGEKVFLECVQDMDHENMFWYRQDPGLGLRLIYFSYDVKMKEKGDIPEGYSVSREKKERFSLILESASTNQTSMYLCASSFGLWGPNTEAFFGQGTRLTVV.